The TCR beta chain under discussion was sequenced for a study of T cells after yellow fever vaccination. Study context: Fractions of low cell number were prepared using SMART-Seq v4 Ultra Low Input.

TCRdb fed the 5' RACE reads into MiXCR, producing one record per CDR3 protein. Of roughly 500,000 distinct CDR3 sequences listed, roughly 21% are singletons. The study's findings and limits: Contamination of FACS-sorted repertoires by abundant clonotypes from the bulk population could occur.

This clonotype has only a few counts. Its target is unknown. This TCR came from a man in his thirties or forties who received the YFV17D yellow fever vaccine. The sample in question was PBMCs, obtained 15 days after the yellow fever booster vaccination.

The DNA for the CDR3 is TGTGCCATCAGTGATGGTGAGGGAGATACGCAGTATTTT. This sequence encodes CAISDGEGDTQYF. The J gene is TRBJ2-3, the V gene TRBV10-3; a possible D gene is TRBD2 (5 bases). CDR1 ENHRY and CDR2 SYGVKD come from the germline V gene. This CDR3 contains 13 residues. Trimming removed 3 bases from V and 5 bases from J, with 9 bases in between.